A few counts support the clone carrying this T cell receptor beta chain. This record comes from a study of human T cells and chemical hapten exposure. TCRdb called the RACE reads again in MiXCR, with one record for every CDR3 protein. Among about 69,000 distinct CDR3 sequences listed, around 10% were seen once. The time point here: patch test 2, 6 weeks after DPC sensitization. The treatment was: therapeutic diphenylcyclopropenone sensitization with weekly scalp DPC. This material consisted of whole blood, taken in connection with sensitization to the hapten diphenylcyclopropenone (DPC). The clonotype originates from a woman aged 50 to 60 with alopecia areata. Some clones in this sample may be carry-over from other donors' samples.

The CDR3 bases are TGTGCCAGCAGCCCCCTGGAGGGGAACTATGGCTACACCTTC. Protein sequence: CASSPLEGNYGYTF. The chain combines TRBV4-2 with TRBJ1-2, with D possibly matching TRBD1 (5 bases). The V end lost 4 bases, the J end lost 2 bases, and 11 bases lay between the germline ends. The CDR3 extends over 14 amino acids. The germline V gene has CDR1 LGHNA and CDR2 YNFKEQ.